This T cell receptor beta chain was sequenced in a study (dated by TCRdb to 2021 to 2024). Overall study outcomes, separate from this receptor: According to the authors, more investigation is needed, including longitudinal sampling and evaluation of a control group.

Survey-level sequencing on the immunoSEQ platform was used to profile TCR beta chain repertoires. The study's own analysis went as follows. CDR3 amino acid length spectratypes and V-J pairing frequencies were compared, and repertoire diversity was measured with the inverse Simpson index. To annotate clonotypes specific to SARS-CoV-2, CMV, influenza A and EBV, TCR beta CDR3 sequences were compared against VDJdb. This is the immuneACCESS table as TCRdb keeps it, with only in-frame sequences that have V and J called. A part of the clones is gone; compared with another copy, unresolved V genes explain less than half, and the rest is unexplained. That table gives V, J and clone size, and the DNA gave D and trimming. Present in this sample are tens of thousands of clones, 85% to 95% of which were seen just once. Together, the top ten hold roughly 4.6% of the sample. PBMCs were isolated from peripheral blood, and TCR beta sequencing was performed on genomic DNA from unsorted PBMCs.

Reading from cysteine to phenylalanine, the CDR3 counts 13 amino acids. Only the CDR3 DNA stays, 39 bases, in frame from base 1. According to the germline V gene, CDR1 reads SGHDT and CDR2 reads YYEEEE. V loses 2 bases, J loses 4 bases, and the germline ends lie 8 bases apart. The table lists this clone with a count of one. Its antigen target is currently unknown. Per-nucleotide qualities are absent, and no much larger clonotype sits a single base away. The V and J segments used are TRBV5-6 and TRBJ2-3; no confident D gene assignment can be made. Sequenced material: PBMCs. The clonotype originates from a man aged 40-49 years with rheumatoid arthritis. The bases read TGTGCCAGCAGCTTAGGTGGCGCAGATACGCAGTATTTT. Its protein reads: CASSLGGADTQYF.